The 25 T cell receptor beta chains in this list originate from one sample, sequenced in a study of glioma-infiltrating T cells. Using RNA template, CDR3s of TCR alpha and beta were amplified with iRepertoire arm-PCR. TCRdb reprocessed the multiplex PCR reads via MiXCR and lists one record per CDR3 protein. In the table there are roughly 200,000 distinct CDR3 sequences, more than 25% of which are singletons. What was sequenced was glioma tissue, nonneoplastic brain tissue, or PBMCs (not recorded which). Receptors were obtained from a human donor with low-grade glioma or glioblastoma, undergoing nonglioma brain surgery, or in good health (not recorded which).

This clonotype was seen many times. This chain uses TRBV4-3 with TRBJ1-6; D perhaps matches TRBD1 (5 bases). CDR3 size: 16 residues. V lost 0 bases and J 9 bases, leaving 15 bases between the germline ends. Germline loops: CDR1 LGHNA, CDR2 YSLEER. The CDR3 sequence: CASSQDLAGSASPLHF. CDR3 in DNA: TGCGCCAGCAGCCAAGATTTAGCAGGGAGCGCTTCACCCCTCCACTTT.

This clonotype has ten or more counts. CDR3 loop: CASSLRLASERETQYF. The CDR3 DNA reads as TGTGCCAGCAGCTTAAGGCTAGCGAGCGAGAGAGAGACCCAGTACTTC. J is TRBJ2-5 and V is TRBV7-2; a weak D match, TRBD2 (6 bases). Deletions cut 2 bases from V and 4 bases from J, with 17 bases between. Germline CDR1 is SGHTA and CDR2 is FQGNSA. This CDR3 is built from 16 residues. Using reference TRBV7-2 and TRBJ2-5 for the parts outside the CDR3, the full variable domain is GAGVSQSPSNKVTEKGKDVELRCDPISGHTALYWYRQSLGQGLEFLIYFQGNSAPDKSGLPSDRFSAERTGGSVSTLTIQRTQQEDSAVYLCASSLRLASERETQYFGPGTRLLVL.

V gene TRBV2 combines with J gene TRBJ2-1, with D uncertain. V was clipped by 3 bases and J by 8 bases, with 5 bases between them. The V gene's germline CDR1 is SNHLY and CDR2 FYNNEI. The CDR3 runs 11 residues. The CDR3 DNA reads as TGTGCCAGCAGTGACACCTATGAGCAGTTCTTC. This gives the protein CASSDTYEQFF.

About this clonotype: It may be a read error: a sequence one base away is much more abundant. The chain carries TRBV5-1 and TRBJ2-3; D is undetermined. Germline CDR1 is SGHRS and CDR2 is YFSETQ. V lost 0 bases and J lost 4, with 12 bases in between. This CDR3 contains 15 residues. CDR3 region: CASSLEVVHPDTQYF. The CDR3 bases are TGCGCCAGCAGCTTGGAGGTGGTACACCCAGATACGCAGTATTTT.

This clonotype has ten or more counts. V is TRBV7-2 and J is TRBJ2-1, with D perhaps matching TRBD1 (7 bases). The germline gives CDR1 SGHTA, CDR2 FQGNSA. Between the trimmed V and J ends, which lost 5 bases and 4 bases, there was a span of 15 bases. This CDR3 comprises 15 residues. The CDR3 sequence: CASSIWTGLYNEQFF. DNA for the CDR3: TGTGCCAGCAGCATCTGGACAGGACTATACAATGAGCAGTTCTTC.

The chain is built from TRBV7-9 and TRBJ1-1; no clear D. Germline CDR1 is SEHNR and CDR2 is FQNEAQ (reference sequence). The CDR3 sequence is 12 residues long. Between the trimmed V and J ends, which lost 0 bases and 8 bases, there was a span of 7 bases. The CDR3 DNA reads TGTGCCAGCAGCTTAGCGGGAGGGGAAGCTTTCTTT. Its protein product is CASSLAGGEAFF.

The count of this clonotype is one. This chain uses TRBV5-1 with TRBJ2-3; D perhaps matches TRBD1 (5 bases). The CDR3 is 16 amino acids. V lost 2 bases to trimming and J lost 0 bases, with 13 bases between them. Germline values: CDR1 SGHRS, CDR2 YFSETQ. The CDR3 DNA sequence: TGCGCCAGCAGCTTCTACATGGGGCAAAGCACAGATACGCAGTATTTT. Encoded protein: CASSFYMGQSTDTQYF. The full variable domain, rest sourced from reference TRBV5-1 and TRBJ2-3, is KAGVTQTPRYLIKTRGQQVTLSCSPISGHRSVSWYQQTPGQGLQFLFEYFSETQRNKGNFPGRFSGRQFSNSRSEMNVSTLELGDSALYLCASSFYMGQSTDTQYFGPGTRLTVL.

V and J are TRBV7-2 and TRBJ1-4; maybe TRBD1 (6 bases). The CDR3 is made up of 17 amino acids. Germline CDR1 and CDR2: SGHTA and FQGNSA. Between the trimmed V and J ends, which lost 3 bases and 3 bases, there was a span of 17 bases. CDR3 sequence reads: CASSLPDSRVANEKLFF. As DNA, the CDR3 is TGTGCCAGCAGCTTGCCGGACAGTCGAGTGGCTAATGAAAAACTGTTTTTT. Based on the CDR3 plus reference TRBV7-2 and TRBJ1-4, the full variable domain is GAGVSQSPSNKVTEKGKDVELRCDPISGHTALYWYRQSLGQGLEFLIYFQGNSAPDKSGLPSDRFSAERTGGSVSTLTIQRTQQEDSAVYLCASSLPDSRVANEKLFFGSGTQLSVL.

This clonotype was counted ten times or more. This rearrangement joins TRBV6-2 or TRBV6-3 to TRBJ2-7; D not certain. V was trimmed by 7 bases and J by 2 bases, leaving 9 bases between them. The CDR3 is 12 residues long. CDR1 and CDR2 (germline): MNHEY, SVGEGT. The CDR3 spells CASTDGTYEQYF. CDR3 DNA: TGTGCCAGCACCGACGGTACCTACGAGCAGTACTTC.

The V call is TRBV7-8, the J call TRBJ2-3; D ambiguous. Germline loops: CDR1 SGHVS, CDR2 FQNEAQ. The germline V and J ends were trimmed by 5 bases and 0 bases, with 9 bases remaining between them. This CDR3 comprises 14 residues. CDR3 region: CASSRICSTDTQYF. The CDR3 DNA sequence: TGTGCCAGCAGCCGAATATGCAGCACAGATACGCAGTATTTT.

Concerning this clonotype itself: This clone may be a read error of a much larger clone one base away. V gene TRBV28 combines with J gene TRBJ2-1, with 10 bases fitting TRBD2. The V gene's germline CDR1 is MDHEN and CDR2 SYDVKM. The CDR3 has 15 residues. The CDR3: CASSLAGVRRNEQLF. CDR3 DNA: TGTGCCAGCAGCCTAGCGGGAGTGAGGAGGAATGAGCAGCTCTTC.

In this sample, this clonotype turned up many times. J is TRBJ2-7 and V is TRBV4-3, with 7 bases aligning to TRBD2. The J segment lost 2 bases and the V segment lost 4 bases, leaving 8 bases of the junction unmatched. Germline-derived CDR1 and CDR2 are LGHNA and YSLEER. The CDR3 contains 15 residues. The CDR3 is CASSPSSGGAYEQYF. The CDR3 region has the DNA TGCGCCAGCAGCCCAAGCTCGGGGGGTGCCTACGAGCAGTACTTC.

This clonotype occurred many times. The rearrangement joins TRBV27 to TRBJ2-1; 7 bases agree with TRBD1. CDR3 length: 14 amino acids. Germline V gene lookup returns CDR1 MNHEY and CDR2 SMNVEV (reference sequence). J was trimmed by 9 bases and V by 2 bases; bases with no gene match: 7. CDR3: CASSLLQGSGEQFF. CDR3 DNA: TGTGCCAGCAGTTTACTACAGGGGTCGGGTGAGCAGTTCTTC.

This clonotype was seen at least ten times. The gene calls are TRBV6-1 and TRBJ1-5, with D maybe TRBD1 (6 bases). CDR3 size: 14 residues. The germline gives CDR1 MNHNS, CDR2 SASEGT. Trimming took 5 bases from V and 5 from J, leaving 13 bases between them. CDR3 DNA: TGTGCCAGCAGTTCGGGACAACCCTATCAGCCCCAGCATTTT. Residues: CASSSGQPYQPQHF.

This clonotype was picked up many times. This chain connects TRBV15 to TRBJ2-1; D remains ambiguous. The CDR3 runs 15 residues. Germline V lookup: CDR1 LNHNV, CDR2 YYDKDF (reference sequence). V shed 3 bases and J shed 0 bases, with 9 bases lying between them. The CDR3 spells CATSSFLPSYNEQFF. CDR3 DNA sequence: TGTGCCACCAGCAGCTTTTTACCCTCCTACAATGAGCAGTTCTTC.

The rearrangement uses TRBV29-1 and TRBJ1-4; the D is unclear. Germline V lookup: CDR1 SQVTM, CDR2 ANQGSEA. The CDR3 is 14 residues long. V shed 7 bases and J shed 5 bases, with 17 bases lying between them. The CDR3 nucleotides are TGCAGCGCATTCATATCCCCCTTCAATGAAAAACTGTTTTTT. This translates into CSAFISPFNEKLFF.

Turning to this clonotype: This may be a read error: a much more frequent sequence differs by one nucleotide. CDR3 residues: CASSKTGGTQYF. CDR3 DNA: TGTGCCAGCAGCAAGACTGGGGGGACCCAGTACTTC. The chain is built from TRBV6-2 or TRBV6-3 and TRBJ2-5, with D perhaps TRBD1 or TRBD2 (5 bases each). V lost 6 bases and J lost 7, with 12 bases in between. The CDR3 sequence is 12 residues long. The germline V gene has CDR1 MNHEY and CDR2 SVGEGT.

Details on this clonotype: A clone one base away is much larger, so this may be a read error. The chain couples TRBV24-1 to TRBJ2-1; D might be TRBD1 (6 bases). The germline CDR1 and CDR2 sequences are KGHDR and SFDVKD. The CDR3 contains 14 residues. Trimming left V 3 bases short and J 9 bases short, with 14 bases between. CDR3 nucleotide sequence: TGTGCCACCAGTGATCCGGACAGCTTCAGTGAGCAGTTCTTC. Translated: CATSDPDSFSEQFF.

In this sample, this clonotype turned up many times. This chain connects TRBV24-1 to TRBJ1-5, with D unclear. This CDR3 has 14 residues. Germline values: CDR1 KGHDR, CDR2 SFDVKD. The V end was cut by 3 bases, the J end by 3 bases, with 8 bases between. The CDR3: CATSDPGPNQPQHF. Here the CDR3 DNA reads TGTGCCACCAGTGATCCGGGCCCCAATCAGCCCCAGCATTTT.

In this sample, this clonotype turned up once. A much bigger clone sits one base away, suggesting this may be a read error. The chain is built from TRBV3-1 and TRBJ1-2, with a weak D call TRBD1 (6 bases). Trimming cost V 1 base and J 3 bases, with 15 bases left between them. The germline gives CDR1 LGHDT, CDR2 YNNKEL (reference sequence). The CDR3 is made up of 16 amino acids. The DNA of the CDR3 is TGTGCCAGCAGCCAAGGACCCCCCGAGGGGGACTATGGCTACACCTTC. Residues: CASSQGPPEGDYGYTF.

This clonotype was recorded many times. This chain connects TRBV7-2 to TRBJ2-1; D gene uncertain. There are 15 residues in the CDR3. Trimming cost V 5 bases and J 6 bases, with 17 bases left between them. Per germline, CDR1 SGHTA and CDR2 FQGNSA. CDR3 coding DNA: TGTGCCAGCAGCCACCTGATCTACCCCTCCAATGAGCAGTTCTTC. Translated: CASSHLIYPSNEQFF.

The V and J genes are TRBV6-2 or TRBV6-3 and TRBJ2-7; 8 bases fit TRBD1. Per germline, CDR1 MNHEY and CDR2 SVGEGT. This CDR3 comprises 12 residues. Germline trimming cut 8 bases from V and 4 bases from J; bases unmatched to any gene: 4. DNA for the CDR3: TGTGCCAGCGAAGGACAGGGATACGAGCAGTACTTC. Translation gives CASEGQGYEQYF.

In this sample, this clonotype turned up many times. The chain is built from TRBV6-2 or TRBV6-3 and TRBJ2-5; a possible D gene is TRBD1 (6 bases). The ends were cut back, 6 bases at V and 2 bases at J, with 13 bases in the middle. The CDR3 consists of 14 residues. CDR1 is MNHEY, CDR2 SVGEGT, per germline. This CDR3 reads CASRLRDKQETQYF. The DNA for the CDR3 is TGTGCCAGCAGACTCAGGGACAAGCAAGAGACCCAGTACTTC.

This clonotype was counted many times. The CDR3 DNA is TGCAGTTGGCTAGCGGGAGGAGGACTGACAGATACGCAGTATTTT. Amino acid sequence: CSWLAGGGLTDTQYF. This chain joins TRBV20-1 and TRBJ2-3; 11 bases line up with TRBD2. J lost 3 bases, V lost 8 bases, and 10 bases had no gene match. The CDR3 runs to 15 residues. The germline V gene encodes CDR1 DFQATT and CDR2 SNEGSKA (reference sequence).

Note on this clonotype: A clone one base away is much larger, so this may be a read error. The V and J genes are TRBV29-1 and TRBJ2-1; D unresolved. CDR3 size: 13 residues. The germline V gene has CDR1 SQVTM and CDR2 ANQGSEA. Trimming removed 6 bases from V and 3 bases from J, with 12 bases in between. The chain's CDR3 is CSVDRSYYNEQFF. CDR3 bases: TGCAGCGTGGACCGGAGCTACTACAATGAGCAGTTCTTC.